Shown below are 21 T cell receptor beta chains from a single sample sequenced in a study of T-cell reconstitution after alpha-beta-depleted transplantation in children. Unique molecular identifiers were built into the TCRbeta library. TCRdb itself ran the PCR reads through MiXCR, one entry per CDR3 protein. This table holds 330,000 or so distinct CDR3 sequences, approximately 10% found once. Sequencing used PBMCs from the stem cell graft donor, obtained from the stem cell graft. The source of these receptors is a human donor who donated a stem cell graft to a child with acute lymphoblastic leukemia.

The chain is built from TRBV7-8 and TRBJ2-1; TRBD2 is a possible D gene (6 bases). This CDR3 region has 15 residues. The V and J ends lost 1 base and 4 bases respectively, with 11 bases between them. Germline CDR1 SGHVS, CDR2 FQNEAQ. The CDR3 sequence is CASSLGGGEYNEQFF. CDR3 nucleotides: TGTGCCAGCAGCTTAGGGGGCGGGGAATACAATGAGCAGTTCTTC. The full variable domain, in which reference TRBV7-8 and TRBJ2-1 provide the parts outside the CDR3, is GAGVSQSPRYKVAKRGQDVALRCDPISGHVSLFWYQQALGQGPEFLTYFQNEAQLDKSGLPSDRFFAERPEGSVSTLKIQRTQQEDSAVYLCASSLGGGEYNEQFFGPGTRLTVL.

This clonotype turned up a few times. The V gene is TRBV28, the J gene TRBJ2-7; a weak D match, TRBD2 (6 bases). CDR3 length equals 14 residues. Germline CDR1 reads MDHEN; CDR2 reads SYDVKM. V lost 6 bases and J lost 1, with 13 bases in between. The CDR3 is CASRRDGISYEQYF. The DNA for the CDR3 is TGTGCCAGCAGGCGGGACGGTATATCCTACGAGCAGTACTTC.

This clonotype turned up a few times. In nucleotides, the CDR3 is TGCAGTGCTAGAGATTTATCGGGACTAGCGGGCGGAACCGGGGAGCTGTTTTTT. Translation gives CSARDLSGLAGGTGELFF. V usage is TRBV20-1 and J usage is TRBJ2-2, with 12 bases identical to TRBD2. V shed 0 bases and J 5 bases; nucleotides not matched to a gene: 10. Per the germline V gene, CDR1 is DFQATT and CDR2 is SNEGSKA (reference sequence). The CDR3 is 18 residues long.

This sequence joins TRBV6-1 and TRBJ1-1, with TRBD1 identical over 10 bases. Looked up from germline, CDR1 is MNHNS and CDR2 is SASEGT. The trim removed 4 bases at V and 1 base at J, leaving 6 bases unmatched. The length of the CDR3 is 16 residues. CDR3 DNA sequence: TGTGCCAGCAGTGCTCGGGACAGGGGACCGAACACTGAAGCTTTCTTT. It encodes CASSARDRGPNTEAFF.

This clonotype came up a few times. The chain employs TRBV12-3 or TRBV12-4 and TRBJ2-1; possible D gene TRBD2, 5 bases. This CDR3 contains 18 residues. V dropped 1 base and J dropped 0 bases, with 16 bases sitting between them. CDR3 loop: CASSLGWSGGFSYNEQFF. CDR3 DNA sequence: TGTGCCAGCAGTTTAGGGTGGTCTGGCGGGTTCTCCTACAATGAGCAGTTCTTC.

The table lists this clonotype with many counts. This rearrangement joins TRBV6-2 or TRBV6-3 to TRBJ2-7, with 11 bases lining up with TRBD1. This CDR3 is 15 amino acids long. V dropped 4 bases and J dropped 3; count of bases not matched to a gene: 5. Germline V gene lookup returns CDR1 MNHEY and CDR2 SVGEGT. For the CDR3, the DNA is TGTGCCAGCAGTTGGGAGGGACAGGGGGACTACGAGCAGTACTTC. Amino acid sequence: CASSWEGQGDYEQYF.

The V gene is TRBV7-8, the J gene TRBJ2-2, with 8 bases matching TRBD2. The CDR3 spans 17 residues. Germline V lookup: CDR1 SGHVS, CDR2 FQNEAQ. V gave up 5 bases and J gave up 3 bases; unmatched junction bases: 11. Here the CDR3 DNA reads TGTGCCAGCAGCCCAAAGTTCGCGGGGGGTTACACCGGGGAGCTGTTTTTT. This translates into CASSPKFAGGYTGELFF.

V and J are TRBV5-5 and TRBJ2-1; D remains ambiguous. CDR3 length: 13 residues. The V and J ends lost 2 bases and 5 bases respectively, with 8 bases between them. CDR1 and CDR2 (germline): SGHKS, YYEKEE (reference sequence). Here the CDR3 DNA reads TGTGCCAGCAGCTTAATAAGGCACAATGAGCAGTTCTTC. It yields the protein CASSLIRHNEQFF.

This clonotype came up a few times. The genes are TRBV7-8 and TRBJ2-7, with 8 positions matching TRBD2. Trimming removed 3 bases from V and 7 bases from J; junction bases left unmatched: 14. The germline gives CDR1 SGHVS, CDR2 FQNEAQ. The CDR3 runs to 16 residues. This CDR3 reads CASSFTPYNSGMEQYF. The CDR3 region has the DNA TGTGCCAGCAGCTTTACCCCTTATAATAGCGGGATGGAGCAGTACTTC.

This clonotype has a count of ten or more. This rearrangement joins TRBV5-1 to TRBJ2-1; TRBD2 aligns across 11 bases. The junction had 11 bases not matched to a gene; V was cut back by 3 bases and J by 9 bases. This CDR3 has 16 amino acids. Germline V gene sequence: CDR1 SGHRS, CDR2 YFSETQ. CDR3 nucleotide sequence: TGCGCCAGCAGCTCCGTAGCGGGAGGGCCTGGGGGTGAGCAGTTCTTC. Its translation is CASSSVAGGPGGEQFF.

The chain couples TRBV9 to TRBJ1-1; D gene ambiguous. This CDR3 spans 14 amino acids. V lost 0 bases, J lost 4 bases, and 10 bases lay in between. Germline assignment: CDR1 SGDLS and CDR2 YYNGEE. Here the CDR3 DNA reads TGTGCCAGCAGCGTAGTCTCAGAGGGCACTGAAGCTTTCTTT. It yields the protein CASSVVSEGTEAFF.

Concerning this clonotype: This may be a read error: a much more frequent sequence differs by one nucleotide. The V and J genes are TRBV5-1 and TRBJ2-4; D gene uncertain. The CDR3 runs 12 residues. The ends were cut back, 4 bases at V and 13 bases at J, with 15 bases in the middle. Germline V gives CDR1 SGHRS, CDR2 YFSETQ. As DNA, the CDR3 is TGCGCCAGCAGCCCCTTCGCCGACAACCAGTACTTC. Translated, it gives CASSPFADNQYF. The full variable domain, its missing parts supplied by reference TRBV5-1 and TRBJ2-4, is KAGVTQTPRYLIKTRGQQVTLSCSPISGHRSVSWYQQTPGQGLQFLFEYFSETQRNKGNFPGRFSGRQFSNSRSEMNVSTLELGDSALYLCASSPFADNQYFGAGTRLSVL.

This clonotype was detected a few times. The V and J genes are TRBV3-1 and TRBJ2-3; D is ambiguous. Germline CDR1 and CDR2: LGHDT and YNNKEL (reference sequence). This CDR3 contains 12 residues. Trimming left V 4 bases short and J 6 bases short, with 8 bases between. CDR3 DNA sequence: TGTGCCAGCAGCCTATTGCAGGATACGCAGTATTTT. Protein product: CASSLLQDTQYF.

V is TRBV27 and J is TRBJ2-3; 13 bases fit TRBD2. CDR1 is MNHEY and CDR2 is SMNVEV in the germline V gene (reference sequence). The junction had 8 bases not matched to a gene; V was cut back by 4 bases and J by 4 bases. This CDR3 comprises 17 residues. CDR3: CASSSGLAGVSADTQYF. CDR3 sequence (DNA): TGTGCCAGCAGTTCTGGACTAGCGGGAGTTTCGGCAGATACGCAGTATTTT.

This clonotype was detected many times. CDR3 sequence (DNA): TGTGCCAGCAGCCAAGATGTATTGGGTATTGGCATTCAGTACTTC. Translating gives CASSQDVLGIGIQYF. The genes are TRBV4-2 and TRBJ2-4; D gene unclear. The germline gives CDR1 LGHNA, CDR2 YNFKEQ. CDR3 length equals 15 residues. V shed 0 bases and J shed 9 bases, with 15 bases lying between them.

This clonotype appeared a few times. The CDR3 spells CASSLGVQGAPGELFF. For the CDR3, the DNA is TGTGCCAGCAGCTTAGGGGTACAGGGGGCGCCTGGGGAGCTGTTTTTT. The gene calls are TRBV7-8 and TRBJ2-2; 9 bases fit TRBD1. V dropped 1 base and J dropped 8; count of bases not matched to a gene: 8. The germline V gene has CDR1 SGHVS and CDR2 FQNEAQ. The CDR3 consists of 16 residues.

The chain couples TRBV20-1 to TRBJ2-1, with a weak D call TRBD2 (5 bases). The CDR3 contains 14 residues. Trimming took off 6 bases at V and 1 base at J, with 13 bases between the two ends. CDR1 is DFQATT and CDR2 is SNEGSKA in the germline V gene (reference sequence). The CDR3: CSAVRGNSYNEQFF. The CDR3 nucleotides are TGCAGTGCAGTAAGAGGGAATTCCTACAATGAGCAGTTCTTC.

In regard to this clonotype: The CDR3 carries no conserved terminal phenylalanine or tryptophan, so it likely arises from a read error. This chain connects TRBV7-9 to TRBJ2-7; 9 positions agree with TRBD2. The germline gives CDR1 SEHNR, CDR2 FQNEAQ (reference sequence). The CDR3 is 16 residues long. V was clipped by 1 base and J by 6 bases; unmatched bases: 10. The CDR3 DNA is TGTGCCAGCAGCTTAGGAAAAGCGGGAGGTCGGCGCGAGCAGTACCTC. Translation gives CASSLGKAGGRREQYL.

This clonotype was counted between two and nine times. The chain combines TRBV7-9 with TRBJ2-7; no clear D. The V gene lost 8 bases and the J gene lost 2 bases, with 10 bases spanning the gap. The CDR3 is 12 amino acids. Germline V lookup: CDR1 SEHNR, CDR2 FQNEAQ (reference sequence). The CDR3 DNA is TGTGCCAGCGCGCTGGTCGCCTACGAGCAGTACTTC. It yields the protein CASALVAYEQYF.

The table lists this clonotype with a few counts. The CDR3 spells CASSLQGGVPGELFF. DNA for the CDR3: TGCGCCAGCAGCCTACAGGGGGGTGTTCCCGGGGAGCTGTTTTTT. This rearrangement joins TRBV4-1 to TRBJ2-2; TRBD1 matches at 8 bases. Germline V CDR1 and CDR2: MGHRA, YSYEKL. The CDR3 extends over 15 amino acids. Trimming cost V 4 bases and J 6 bases; bases outside gene matches: 7.

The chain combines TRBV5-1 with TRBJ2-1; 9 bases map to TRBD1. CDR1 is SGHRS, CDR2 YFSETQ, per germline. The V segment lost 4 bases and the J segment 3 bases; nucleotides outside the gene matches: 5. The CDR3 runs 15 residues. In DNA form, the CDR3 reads TGCGCCAGCAGCAAGGGACAGGGTGTCTACAATGAGCAGTTCTTC. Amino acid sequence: CASSKGQGVYNEQFF.